This passage covers 20 T cell receptor beta chains from one sample sequenced in a study of beta chain features in type 1 diabetes (dated by TCRdb to between 2018 and 2020). Points the paper makes about the study in general: In all four CD4+ subsets, TCRB CDR3 length was moderately but significantly shorter in type 1 diabetes patients.

Their antigens are not known. Library prep was done by the immunoSEQ multiplex PCR assay. The entire amount of isolated RNA was reverse transcribed using the High Capacity cDNA Reverse Transcription Kit, so the sequenced TCRB transcripts were expressed ones. The source is immuneACCESS, and TCRdb retained only in-frame sequences with V and J called. Part of the clones is not carried over; for the studies checked, unresolved V genes explain less than half of this, and the remainder is unexplained. This sample is represented by hundreds of thousands of clones; 14% to 15% of them were singletons. Roughly 0.015% of the sample lies in the top ten. Specimen: naive CD4+ T cells from blood. What the cell subset or site label conveys for this sample: true naive CD4+ T cells. The receptors here all came from a young man with type 1 diabetes.

The chain links TRBV9 to TRBJ2-3, with 7 bases fitting TRBD2. The CDR3 sequence is 17 residues long. Losses at the gene ends were 0 bases for V and 0 bases for J; bases not matched to a gene: 7. Per the germline V gene, CDR1 is SGDLS and CDR2 is YYNGEE. The DNA for the CDR3 is TGTGCCAGCAGCGTAGGGACTAGTCAAACTAGCACAGATACGCAGTATTTT. Its protein is CASSVGTSQTSTDTQYF.

This clone was observed a handful of times. This rearrangement joins TRBV18 to TRBJ2-7; 7 nucleotides agree with TRBD1. Trimming took 0 bases from V and 6 from J; bases not matched to a gene: 8. The CDR3 has 15 residues. CDR1 is KGHSH and CDR2 is LQKENI in the germline V gene. CDR3: CASSPPGRDSAEQYF. CDR3 DNA: TGTGCCAGCTCACCACCGGGACGGGACAGCGCCGAGCAGTACTTC.

The rearrangement joins TRBV18 to TRBJ2-1; 8 nucleotides line up with TRBD1. Trimming took 3 bases from V and 2 from J; bases not matched to a gene: 6. The CDR3 has 16 residues. Germline-derived CDR1 and CDR2 are KGHSH and LQKENI. CDR3 DNA: TGTGCCAGCTCACCTCAGGGGGCGCACACCTACAATGAGCAGTTCTTC. The encoded protein is CASSPQGAHTYNEQFF.

This clone was counted a few times. The V call is TRBV6-5, the J call TRBJ2-7; 12 positions agree with TRBD1. This CDR3 region has 15 residues. The junction had 7 bases not matched to a gene; V was cut back by 2 bases and J by 8 bases. Per germline, CDR1 MNHEY and CDR2 SVGAGI. The CDR3 region has the DNA TGTGCCAGCAGTTACACCTCGGGACAGGGGGCTCAGCAGTACTTC. Residues: CASSYTSGQGAQQYF.

The table lists this clone with a few counts. V is TRBV19 and J is TRBJ2-4; maybe TRBD2 (6 bases). Per the germline V gene, CDR1 is LNHDA and CDR2 is SQIVND (reference sequence). This CDR3 contains 13 residues. V lost 7 bases and J 7 bases, leaving 14 bases between the germline ends. The CDR3 region is CASTRDWGNIQYF. CDR3 DNA: TGTGCCAGTACCCGGGACTGGGGCAACATTCAGTACTTC.

CDR3 sequence reads: CASSLQPGQVYGYTF. Here the CDR3 DNA reads TGTGCCAGCAGTTTACAACCGGGACAGGTCTATGGCTACACCTTC. The V and J genes are TRBV28 and TRBJ1-2, with 8 nucleotides matching TRBD1. With V trimmed by 2 bases and J by 4 bases, 6 bases remained unmatched. Germline lookup yields CDR1 MDHEN and CDR2 SYDVKM. The CDR3 is 15 residues long.

This clone showed up just a few times. V and J are TRBV30 and TRBJ1-1; maybe TRBD1 (5 bases). Germline V gene lookup returns CDR1 GTSNPN and CDR2 SVGIG (reference sequence). V shed 3 bases and J shed 5 bases, with 19 bases lying between them. This CDR3 has 15 residues. The CDR3 DNA is TGTGCCTGGAGCCCTGTTCAAGCAGGGAGGACTGAAGCTTTCTTT. This gives the protein CAWSPVQAGRTEAFF.

This clone was seen more than once but under ten times. The chain recombines TRBV2 with TRBJ1-2, with 10 bases that match TRBD1. Unmatched junction bases numbered 8, after V lost 6 bases and J lost 7 bases. The CDR3 sequence is 14 residues long. Per germline, CDR1 SNHLY and CDR2 FYNNEI. In DNA form, the CDR3 reads TGTGCCAGCAGCTTGACAGGGGGCGACGGTGGCTACACCTTC. Protein sequence: CASSLTGGDGGYTF.

The chain has TRBV30 and TRBJ1-1; D ambiguous. The germline CDR1 and CDR2 sequences are GTSNPN and SVGIG (reference sequence). V lost 8 bases, J lost 5 bases, and 18 bases lay in between. The CDR3 has 13 residues. CDR3 sequence: CATTREGWTEAFF. As DNA, the CDR3 is TGTGCCACCACCCGGGAGGGTTGGACTGAAGCTTTCTTT.

This clone appeared a few times. This sequence joins TRBV5-4 and TRBJ2-5, with TRBD2 as a possible D gene (7 bases). The V end was cut by 4 bases, the J end by 6 bases, with 13 bases between. The CDR3 has 13 amino acids. CDR1 is SGHNT, CDR2 YYREEE, per germline (reference sequence). CDR3 residues: CASSPGGLKTQYF. CDR3 DNA: TGTGCCAGCAGCCCCGGGGGGCTGAAGACCCAGTACTTC.

The chain has TRBV2 and TRBJ1-1; 7 nucleotides line up with TRBD1. V shed 7 bases, J shed 0 bases, and the junction held 5 bases outside the gene matches. CDR1 is SNHLY and CDR2 is FYNNEI in the germline V gene. The CDR3 loop spans 14 amino acids. The CDR3 sequence is CASTTQGLNTEAFF. The DNA of the CDR3 is TGTGCCAGCACCACACAGGGGTTGAACACTGAAGCTTTCTTT.

This clone appeared a few times. The V and J genes are TRBV27 and TRBJ2-1; TRBD2 agrees at 14 bases. The germline gives CDR1 MNHEY, CDR2 SMNVEV (reference sequence). The ends lost 3 bases at V and 12 bases at J; junction bases unmatched: 10. This CDR3 comprises 16 residues. CDR3 bases: TGTGCCAGCAGTTTCCACGGGACTAGCGGGAGTAGGGTGCAGTTCTTC. Translated: CASSFHGTSGSRVQFF.

The V call is TRBV14, the J call TRBJ2-6; D call uncertain. The CDR3 is 15 residues long. V was pared by 5 bases and J by 2 bases, with 10 bases between. Germline CDR1 reads SGHDN; CDR2 reads FVKESK. Here the CDR3 reads CASSYRATGANVLTF. Written as DNA, the CDR3 is TGTGCCAGCAGCTATCGAGCTACTGGGGCCAACGTCCTGACTTTC.

This clone was detected only a few times. The chain links TRBV11-2 to TRBJ2-1, with 9 bases lining up with TRBD1. The CDR3 consists of 15 residues. V lost 5 bases to trimming and J lost 2 bases; unmatched junction nucleotides: 4. Germline V gives CDR1 SGHAT, CDR2 FQNNGV. The CDR3 protein is CASSQGQGTYNEQFF. The CDR3 DNA is TGTGCCAGCAGCCAGGGACAGGGAACCTACAATGAGCAGTTCTTC.

The rearrangement uses TRBV23-1 and TRBJ2-7; tentative D call: TRBD1 (6 bases). TRBV23-1 is an ORF, with its function uncertain. Trimming removed 4 bases from V and 6 bases from J, with 16 bases in between. The CDR3 has 14 amino acids. For the CDR3, the DNA is TGCGCCAGCAGTCTTCCTGAACAGGGTCCCGAGCAGTACTTC. Amino acids: CASSLPEQGPEQYF.

This clone has just a few counts. The V gene is TRBV5-1, the J gene TRBJ2-6; perhaps TRBD1 as D (6 bases). This CDR3 has 15 residues. Trimming removed 5 bases at V and 4 bases at J, with 13 bases between. CDR1 and CDR2 (germline): SGHRS, YFSETQ. The CDR3 bases are TGCGCCAGCAGGTCAACAGGGATCGGGGCCAACGTCCTGACTTTC. As protein: CASRSTGIGANVLTF.

This clone was found a few times. This sequence joins TRBV4-1 and TRBJ2-2; 12 bases map to TRBD1. The CDR3 extends over 17 amino acids. Germline V gene sequence: CDR1 MGHRA, CDR2 YSYEKL. The trim removed 1 base at V and 6 bases at J, leaving 6 bases unmatched. The CDR3 nucleotides are TGCGCCAGCAGCCAAGGATGGGACAGGGGGCGATCCGGGGAGCTGTTTTTT. It specifies CASSQGWDRGRSGELFF.

This clone has only a few counts. This chain links TRBV23-1 with TRBJ2-7, with TRBD2 identical over 9 bases. TRBV23-1 is annotated as an ORF whose role is uncertain. V trimming: 4 bases; J trimming: 1 base; junction bases outside the gene matches: 17. This CDR3 is built from 19 residues. CDR3 protein: CASSPGRGGPVAVSYEQYF. CDR3 nucleotide sequence: TGCGCCAGCAGTCCCGGGCGGGGGGGGCCGGTAGCGGTTTCCTACGAGCAGTACTTC.

This clone was seen more than once but under ten times. V usage is TRBV28 and J usage is TRBJ2-7; the match to TRBD1 covers 9 bases. The CDR3 has 14 amino acids. Trimming took 4 bases from V and 2 from J; bases not matched to a gene: 3. Germline CDR1 MDHEN, CDR2 SYDVKM. The CDR3 protein is CASSYGTGPYEQYF. The CDR3 DNA follows: TGTGCCAGCAGTTATGGGACAGGGCCCTACGAGCAGTACTTC. The full variable domain, its missing parts supplied by reference TRBV28 and TRBJ2-7, is DVKVTQSSRYLVKRTGEKVFLECVQDMDHENMFWYRQDPGLGLRLIYFSYDVKMKEKGDIPEGYSVSREKKERFSLILESASTNQTSMYLCASSYGTGPYEQYFGPGTRLTVT.

This clone was observed a few times. V gene TRBV7-8 combines with J gene TRBJ2-7; 8 nucleotides align to TRBD2. This CDR3 region has 15 residues. Germline lookup yields CDR1 SGHVS and CDR2 FQNEAQ. With 5 bases clipped from V and 2 bases from J, the junction kept 8 bases outside the gene matches. The CDR3 here is CASSRGGLRTYEQYF. CDR3 coding DNA: TGTGCCAGCAGCCGGGGGGGACTTCGGACCTACGAGCAGTACTTC.